A selection of T cell receptor beta chains follows, all from one sample in a study of cytomegalovirus exposure and HLA in healthy donors. Data came from immunoSEQ multiplex PCR; TCRdb stores just in-frame clones and leaves some out. The sample has approximately 200,000 clones, 79% seen once; the top ten hold 1.5% to 1.7%. The sequenced sample was PBMCs. All receptors come from a girl aged 5-17 years in good health and CMV-seropositive. CDR3s include the opening cysteine and the closing phenylalanine or tryptophan. Some rows mark clone size as missing; the rest say once, few, many or name a class of expanded clone.

size | V | CDR3
. | TRBV5-1 | CASSRTGDDFWVSDTQYF
. | TRBV5-1 | CASSSGLARTDTQYF
once | TRBV18 | CASSPPRTLQETQYF
. | TRBV6-5 | CASSSGAGPTYEQYF
few | TRBV11-2 | CASSFTASEEETQYF
. | TRBV11-2 | CASSFWTDSSYEQYF
. | TRBV19 | CASSTGFAPNTEAFF
. | TRBV9 | CASSPTTGLAGGPADEQFF
. | TRBV7-9 | CASSLAGRGPEAFF
. | TRBV6-5 | CASTPAAGTGELFF
. | TRBV20-1 | CSAPGNTEAFF
. | TRBV4-3 | CASSQNRGGNSPLHF
. | TRBV29-1 | CSVDQGQAAGELFF
. | TRBV9 | CASSVSPSGEETQYF
. | TRBV10-3 | CAISESRDRGRSYGYTF
. | TRBV4-3 | CASSPARQGGNYGYTF
. | TRBV2 | CASFRGSGGYTF
. | TRBV11-2 | CASSQERGGYEQYF
. | TRBV5-6 | CASSPNRYTEAFF
once | TRBV19 | CASRLLEAGASGYGYTF
. | TRBV11-2 | CASSSRGSDALNTIYF
. | TRBV7-2 | CASSPLAGGAQKQYF
. | TRBV5-1 | CASSLEAGGRETQYF
. | TRBV5-1 | CASSRDRSEQYF
few | TRBV5-5 | CASIDTTGSDYYGYTF
. | TRBV11-2 | CASSLDLRQSYGYTF
. | TRBV2 | CASSEPPSGYNEQFF
. | TRBV5-1 | CASSLEYRGNTEAFF
. | TRBV7-9 | CASSPSGITYEQYF
. | TRBV6-1 | CASSERGTQYF
. | TRBV12-5 | CASGLVGLAGGFGQFF
. | TRBV11-3 | CASSLVFQGEQYF
. | TRBV5-1 | CASSLVGTVQETQYF
. | TRBV2 | CASRVGQASRNTIYF
. | TRBV11-2 | CASSFVNSYEQYF
. | TRBV6-1 | CASSEVDFRGEQYF
. | TRBV7-9 | CASSLVREETQYF
. | TRBV7-2 | CASSLVQGSYEQYF
. | TRBV5-5 | CASSPRGLAGTGELFF
. | TRBV25-1 | CASSVDWNTGELFF
. | TRBV27 | CASSRGNYEQYF
few | TRBV10-1 | CASSFSGQGLTGELFF
. | TRBV10-1 | CASSKGLAGTGGQFF
. | TRBV9 | CASSVDVGGGNEQFF
once | TRBV18 | CASSSAGTGGYEQYF
. | TRBV15 | CATRSGPDIQFF
. | TRBV6-5 | CASSFGGSNTGELFF
. | TRBV14 | CASSQDLGAMNTEAFF
few | TRBV25-1 | CASSRTRSTDTQYF